The next 18 T cell receptor beta chains were all read from a single sample in a study of OX40 agonist ivuxolimab in advanced cancers. Data came from immunoSEQ multiplex PCR; TCRdb stores just in-frame clones and leaves some out. The top ten clones hold 0.7% to 1% of a sample with roughly 92,000 clones, under 95% of them seen once. The sequencing here drew on CD4+ or CD8+ T cells sorted from blood, taken in a trial of the OX40 agonist ivuxolimab. The receptor source for this set is an adult with an advanced solid tumor such as melanoma, head and neck, liver or kidney cancer.

The table lists this clone with a few counts. This chain connects TRBV7-9 to TRBJ2-5; 13 bases are a match to TRBD2. The CDR3 contains 17 residues. CDR1 and CDR2 from the germline V gene are SEHNR and FQNEAQ (reference sequence). The V and J ends lost 5 bases and 4 bases, in that order; junction bases with no gene match: 10. CDR3 residues: CASSVTKGLAGRETQYF. The CDR3 DNA follows: TGTGCCAGCAGCGTCACAAAGGGACTAGCGGGACGAGAGACCCAGTACTTC.

The genes are TRBV6-4 and TRBJ2-2; the D gene is possibly TRBD1 (6 bases). Germline CDR1 MRHNA, CDR2 SNTAGT. V was cut by 5 bases and J by 6 bases, with 13 bases left in between. This CDR3 region has 14 residues. For the CDR3, the DNA is TGTGCCAGCAGTAAGGAACAGGGCGCCGGGGAGCTGTTTTTT. It specifies CASSKEQGAGELFF.

The V and J genes are TRBV30 and TRBJ2-1; D unclear. The CDR3 extends over 12 amino acids. The germline V gene encodes CDR1 GTSNPN and CDR2 SVGIG (reference sequence). V was cut by 2 bases and J by 8 bases, with 10 bases left in between. The CDR3 coding sequence is TGTGCCTGGAGTTCAACCTCCCATGAGCAGTTCTTC. It specifies CAWSSTSHEQFF.

This chain uses TRBV19 with TRBJ1-1, with 7 nucleotides matching TRBD1. V trimming: 4 bases; J trimming: 7 bases; junction bases outside the gene matches: 9. CDR3 size: 14 residues. Per the germline V gene, CDR1 is LNHDA and CDR2 is SQIVND (reference sequence). CDR3 DNA sequence: TGTGCCAGTAGTAGGGGAGGGACAGACGGTGAAGCTTTCTTT. Its protein product is CASSRGGTDGEAFF. The full variable domain, in which reference TRBV19 and TRBJ1-1 provide the parts outside the CDR3, is DGGITQSPKYLFRKEGQNVTLSCEQNLNHDAMYWYRQDPGQGLRLIYYSQIVNDFQKGDIAEGYSVSREKKESFPLTVTSAQKNPTAFYLCASSRGGTDGEAFFGQGTRLTVV.

The V and J genes are TRBV19 and TRBJ2-1; 16 nucleotides line up with TRBD2. There are 18 residues in the CDR3. The trim removed 8 bases at V and 6 bases at J, leaving 13 bases unmatched. CDR1 and CDR2 from the germline V gene are LNHDA and SQIVND (reference sequence). Written as DNA, the CDR3 is TGTGCCAGTCGACCGGGACTAGCGGGAGGGATTAAAATCAATGAGCAGTTCTTC. Protein: CASRPGLAGGIKINEQFF. Full variable domain (rest looked up from reference TRBV19 and TRBJ2-1): DGGITQSPKYLFRKEGQNVTLSCEQNLNHDAMYWYRQDPGQGLRLIYYSQIVNDFQKGDIAEGYSVSREKKESFPLTVTSAQKNPTAFYLCASRPGLAGGIKINEQFFGPGTRLTVL.

The rearrangement uses TRBV6-1 and TRBJ2-7; D is undetermined. Per the germline V gene, CDR1 is MNHNS and CDR2 is SASEGT. V gave up 5 bases and J gave up 9 bases, with 11 bases separating them. The CDR3 extends over 11 amino acids. Here the CDR3 reads CASSLDPRQYF. CDR3 in DNA: TGTGCCAGCAGTCTCGACCCAAGGCAGTACTTC.

The chain couples TRBV6-6 to TRBJ1-3; no clear D gene. CDR1 and CDR2 from the germline V gene are MNHNY and SVGAGI (reference sequence). This CDR3 comprises 14 residues. Trimming took 0 bases from V and 4 from J, leaving 7 bases between them. The CDR3 sequence: CASSYSMQGNTIYF. The DNA of the CDR3 is TGTGCCAGCAGTTACTCGATGCAGGGAAACACCATATATTTT.

This rearrangement joins TRBV19 to TRBJ2-7; D unresolved. This CDR3 contains 15 residues. Trimming pared 4 bases from V and 2 bases from J, leaving 15 bases between. Germline-derived CDR1 and CDR2 are LNHDA and SQIVND (reference sequence). The CDR3 sequence: CASSNVSLITYEQYF. CDR3 in DNA: TGTGCCAGTAGTAATGTATCCTTAATTACCTACGAGCAGTACTTC.

This clone was recorded once. The chain uses TRBV15 and TRBJ2-3; TRBD2 matches at 7 bases. V trimming: 3 bases; J trimming: 2 bases; junction bases outside the gene matches: 2. CDR1 LNHNV and CDR2 YYDKDF come from the germline V gene (reference sequence). The CDR3 length is 14 residues. The CDR3 region has the DNA TGTGCCACCAGCAGGGGGGGGGACACAGATACGCAGTATTTT. Protein: CATSRGGDTDTQYF.

This clone is a singleton in its sample. The V and J genes are TRBV11-2 and TRBJ1-2; TRBD1 might be the D (6 bases). This CDR3 is built from 16 residues. Germline lookup yields CDR1 SGHAT and CDR2 FQNNGV. Trimming stripped 5 bases from V and 4 bases from J, with 20 bases between. The CDR3 reads CASSRSQGSTSYGYTF. CDR3 nucleotide sequence: TGTGCCAGCAGCAGAAGCCAGGGGTCCACCTCCTATGGCTACACCTTC.

The chain recombines TRBV4-2 with TRBJ2-3; TRBD1 matches at 7 bases. The trim removed 0 bases at V and 5 bases at J, leaving 5 bases unmatched. Germline V gene data show CDR1 as LGHNA and CDR2 as YNFKEQ. The CDR3 extends over 15 amino acids. The CDR3, as DNA: TGTGCCAGCAGCCAAGAAAGGACAGGTGTAGATACGCAGTATTTT. Protein product: CASSQERTGVDTQYF.

The chain couples TRBV28 to TRBJ1-5; D gene uncertain. The germline V gene encodes CDR1 MDHEN and CDR2 SYDVKM. The CDR3 contains 15 residues. The V end lost 6 bases, the J end lost 7 bases, and 19 bases lay between the germline ends. This CDR3 is CASRFTWPTRQPQHF. In DNA, the CDR3 is TGTGCCAGCAGGTTTACGTGGCCCACTCGCCAGCCCCAGCATTTT.

The gene calls are TRBV7-6 and TRBJ1-2; 8 bases match TRBD1. This CDR3 comprises 13 residues. From germline, CDR1 is SGHVS and CDR2 FNYEAQ. The ends lost 4 bases at V and 4 bases at J; junction bases unmatched: 2. CDR3 coding DNA: TGTGCCAGCAGCTCAGGGGGCCGCTATGGCTACACCTTC. The encoded protein is CASSSGGRYGYTF. Combining the CDR3 with reference TRBV7-6 and TRBJ1-2 gives the whole variable domain GAGVSQSPRYKVTKRGQDVALRCDPISGHVSLYWYRQALGQGPEFLTYFNYEAQQDKSGLPNDRFSAERPEGSISTLTIQRTEQRDSAMYRCASSSGGRYGYTFGSGTRLTVV.

V is TRBV30 and J is TRBJ1-1; 7 positions match TRBD1. Germline assignment: CDR1 GTSNPN and CDR2 SVGIG (reference sequence). The CDR3 totals 14 residues. With V trimmed by 3 bases and J by 1 base, 5 bases remained unmatched. The CDR3 bases are TGTGCCTGGAGCGTTGACAGGGAGAACACTGAAGCTTTCTTT. This encodes CAWSVDRENTEAFF.

This clone was recorded once. Other DNA sequences from this sample encode an identical CDR3 as well. The V gene is TRBV5-1, the J gene TRBJ2-3; D possibly corresponds to TRBD1 (5 bases). The CDR3 loop spans 14 amino acids. Per germline, CDR1 SGHRS and CDR2 YFSETQ. With 0 bases removed from V and 1 base from J, the gap between germline ends came to 6 bases. The CDR3 DNA sequence: TGCGCCAGCAGCTTGGCGACAGGCACAGATACGCAGTATTTT. Encoded protein: CASSLATGTDTQYF.

This chain joins TRBV19 and TRBJ1-1, with TRBD1 as a possible D gene (6 bases). This CDR3 region has 14 residues. The V and J ends lost 3 bases and 2 bases respectively, with 10 bases between them. Looked up from germline, CDR1 is LNHDA and CDR2 is SQIVND (reference sequence). The chain's CDR3 is CASSIQQGNTEAFF. CDR3 sequence (DNA): TGTGCCAGTAGTATCCAACAGGGAAACACTGAAGCTTTCTTT.

This clone occurred once. The rearrangement uses TRBV5-6 and TRBJ2-3; 7 bases are a match to TRBD2. V was clipped by 10 bases and J by 5 bases; unmatched bases: 10. CDR3 length: 13 amino acids. Germline CDR1 and CDR2: SGHDT and YYEEEE. CDR3: CASYAGVGDTQYF. The DNA for the CDR3 is TGTGCCTCGTATGCGGGAGTGGGAGATACGCAGTATTTT.

V and J are TRBV14 and TRBJ2-5; D unresolved. The CDR3 covers 14 residues. The V end lost 0 bases, the J end lost 4 bases, and 9 bases lay between the germline ends. Germline CDR1 and CDR2: SGHDN and FVKESK. The CDR3 sequence is CASSQDLWGETQYF. The DNA of the CDR3 is TGTGCCAGCAGCCAAGATCTGTGGGGAGAGACCCAGTACTTC.